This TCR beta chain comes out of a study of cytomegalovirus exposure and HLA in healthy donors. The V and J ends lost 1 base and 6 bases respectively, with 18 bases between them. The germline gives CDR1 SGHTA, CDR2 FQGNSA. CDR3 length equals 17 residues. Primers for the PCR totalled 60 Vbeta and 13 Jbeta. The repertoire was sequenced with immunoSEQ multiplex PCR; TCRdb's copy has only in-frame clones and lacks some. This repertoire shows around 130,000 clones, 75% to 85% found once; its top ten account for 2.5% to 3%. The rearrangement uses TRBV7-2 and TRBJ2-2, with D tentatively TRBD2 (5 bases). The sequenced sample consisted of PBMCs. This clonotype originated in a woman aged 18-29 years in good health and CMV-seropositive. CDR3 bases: TGTGCCAGCAGCTTAGTCTCCCGAGCTAGCCAATCCGGGGAGCTGTTTTTT. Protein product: CASSLVSRASQSGELFF.